The 26 T cell receptor beta chains in this list originate from one sample, sequenced in a study of cytomegalovirus exposure and HLA in healthy donors. PCR amplification relied on 60 Vbeta primers (plus 13 Jbeta primers). Generated by immunoSEQ multiplex PCR, the TCRdb table keeps only in-frame clones and is missing some. The sample lists approximately 170,000 clones, approximately 83% occurring once. Sequencing was done on a sample of PBMCs. The receptors here all came from a boy younger than 10 in good health and CMV-seronegative.

CDR3 nucleotides: TGCAGCGTTGGATCGGTACTAGCGGGAGGAAAAGGATCGGGAGAGCAGTACTTC. Amino acid sequence: CSVGSVLAGGKGSGEQYF. The chain combines TRBV29-1 with TRBJ2-7; 12 bases agree with TRBD2. The CDR3 contains 18 residues. Germline V gives CDR1 SQVTM, CDR2 ANQGSEA. The junction had 20 bases not matched to a gene; V was cut back by 4 bases and J by 7 bases.

This clone is a singleton in its sample. The CDR3 loop reads CASSLGLAGAADTQYF. The CDR3 DNA follows: TGCGCCAGCAGCTTGGGCCTAGCGGGAGCCGCAGATACGCAGTATTTT. The rearrangement joins TRBV5-1 to TRBJ2-3, with 10 bases aligning to TRBD2. The CDR3 covers 16 residues. Per the germline V gene, CDR1 is SGHRS and CDR2 is YFSETQ. Germline trimming cut 0 bases from V and 4 bases from J; bases unmatched to any gene: 5.

The V gene is TRBV4-1, the J gene TRBJ1-3; D remains ambiguous. Germline V CDR1 and CDR2: MGHRA, YSYEKL. Trimming left V 2 bases short and J 7 bases short, with 27 bases between. This CDR3 region has 19 residues. The CDR3 loop reads CASSQPVQMLPSGGNTIYF. CDR3 DNA sequence: TGCGCCAGCAGCCAACCCGTACAGATGCTTCCCTCAGGAGGTAACACCATATATTTT.

The chain employs TRBV11-2 and TRBJ2-1; weak D call: TRBD2 (5 bases). The CDR3 is 14 residues long. V shed 4 bases and J shed 9 bases, with 16 bases lying between them. Per germline, CDR1 SGHAT and CDR2 FQNNGV. This CDR3 is CASSSPPGGLEQFF. In nucleotides, the CDR3 is TGTGCCAGCAGCTCCCCCCCGGGCGGACTTGAGCAGTTCTTC.

The gene calls are TRBV19 and TRBJ2-7, with 7 bases identical to TRBD1. Trimming at V came to 1 base and at J to 6 bases, leaving 6 bases not matched to a gene. The CDR3 runs to 14 residues. Germline CDR1 and CDR2: LNHDA and SQIVND (reference sequence). The CDR3 nucleotides read TGTGCCAGTAGTATAGTACAGGGGTCTCGCGAGCAGTACTTC. Translation: CASSIVQGSREQYF.

The J gene is TRBJ1-2, the V gene TRBV27, with D perhaps matching TRBD1 (6 bases). Germline-derived CDR1 and CDR2 are MNHEY and SMNVEV (reference sequence). The CDR3 covers 14 residues. V lost 6 bases to trimming and J lost 7 bases, with 18 bases between them. CDR3 loop: CASSPSPGVIGYTF. DNA of the CDR3: TGTGCCAGCAGCCCCTCCCCAGGGGTTATTGGCTACACCTTC.

J is TRBJ1-5 and V is TRBV19; possibly TRBD1 for D (6 bases). V lost 1 base and J 7 bases, leaving 14 bases between the germline ends. In germline, CDR1 is LNHDA, CDR2 SQIVND (reference sequence). The CDR3 loop spans 15 amino acids. CDR3 amino acids: CASSIGFRGVQPQHF. The DNA for the CDR3 is TGTGCCAGTAGTATAGGCTTCAGGGGTGTGCAGCCCCAGCATTTT.

The chain couples TRBV6-1 to TRBJ2-5; 11 bases align to TRBD2. The DNA end is more similar to TRBJ2-7, so the J call may be wrong. The CDR3 loop spans 15 amino acids. CDR1 is MNHNS, CDR2 SASEGT, per germline. The CDR3 DNA reads TGTGCCAGCAGTGAAACTAGCGGGAGTGGGTACGAGCAGTACTTC. Encoded protein: CASSETSGSGYEQYF.

This clone was detected only once. This chain uses TRBV5-4 with TRBJ1-2; D uncertain. V shed 4 bases and J shed 3 bases, with 13 bases lying between them. CDR3 length equals 14 residues. Germline CDR1 reads SGHNT; CDR2 reads YYREEE (reference sequence). CDR3 sequence (DNA): TGTGCCAGCAGCCCGCGGGGTGGGGACTATGGCTACACCTTC. Amino acid sequence: CASSPRGGDYGYTF.

The gene calls are TRBV7-2 and TRBJ1-3, with TRBD1 as a possible D gene (5 bases). The CDR3 length is 13 residues. The V end lost 6 bases, the J end lost 7 bases, and 13 bases lay between the germline ends. Germline lookup yields CDR1 SGHTA and CDR2 FQGNSA. The CDR3 loop is CASSSAGGNTIYF. CDR3 nucleotide sequence: TGTGCCAGCAGTTCGGCTGGGGGGAACACCATATATTTT.

Regarding this clone: A junction boundary mismatches the germline segment, possibly from a read error. V is TRBV2 and J is TRBJ2-4; tentative D call: TRBD2 (6 bases). This CDR3 has 20 residues. Germline V gene data show CDR1 as SNHLY and CDR2 as FYNNEI. This CDR3 is CASRYVSVSSAGWAKDIQYF. The CDR3 coding sequence is TGTGCCAGCAGATACGTATCGGTCTCTAGCGCGGGTTGGGCCAAAGACATTCAGTACTTC.

The V and J genes are TRBV30 and TRBJ2-7, with TRBD1 matching 7 bases. The CDR3 runs to 12 residues. V was pared by 4 bases and J by 5 bases, with 5 bases of the junction left unmatched. In germline, CDR1 is GTSNPN, CDR2 SVGIG (reference sequence). CDR3 sequence reads: CAWNQGGHEQYF. CDR3 DNA: TGTGCCTGGAATCAAGGGGGCCACGAGCAGTACTTC.

This CDR3 reads CASSQQTRAGKETQYF. Here the CDR3 DNA reads TGCGCCAGCAGCCAACAAACCAGGGCAGGGAAAGAGACCCAGTACTTC. This chain uses TRBV4-3 with TRBJ2-5; a possible D gene is TRBD1 (5 bases). The CDR3 consists of 16 residues. The V end lost 2 bases, the J end lost 3 bases, and 16 bases lay between the germline ends. The germline gives CDR1 LGHNA, CDR2 YSLEER.

The V call is TRBV5-5, the J call TRBJ2-5; TRBD2 matches 13 bases. CDR1 and CDR2 (germline): SGHKS, YYEKEE (reference sequence). The CDR3 has 16 amino acids. V shed 2 bases, J shed 3 bases, and the junction held 4 bases outside the gene matches. For the CDR3, the DNA is TGTGCCAGCAGCTTCGGGACTAGCGGGGCCAAAGAGACCCAGTACTTC. It is translated as CASSFGTSGAKETQYF.

The chain employs TRBV7-2 and TRBJ2-5; 12 positions match TRBD2. The junction had 9 bases not matched to a gene; V was cut back by 3 bases and J by 1 base. CDR1 and CDR2 (germline): SGHTA, FQGNSA. CDR3 length: 18 residues. CDR3 region: CASSFSFLAGGSQETQYF. As DNA, the CDR3 is TGTGCCAGCAGCTTTTCCTTTCTAGCGGGAGGGTCCCAAGAGACCCAGTACTTC.

The V call is TRBV5-5, the J call TRBJ2-7; perhaps TRBD2 as D (6 bases). CDR1 and CDR2 from the germline V gene are SGHKS and YYEKEE (reference sequence). CDR3 length: 14 residues. V shed 6 bases and J shed 5 bases, with 18 bases lying between them. CDR3 protein: CASTGGILLNEQYF. CDR3 bases: TGTGCCAGCACTGGAGGGATCCTTCTGAACGAGCAGTACTTC.

The chain employs TRBV6-1 and TRBJ2-3, with 8 bases identical to TRBD1. This CDR3 is built from 17 residues. From germline, CDR1 is MNHNS and CDR2 SASEGT. J was trimmed by 4 bases and V by 4 bases; bases with no gene match: 13. The CDR3 nucleotides are TGTGCCAGCAGTGCTGAAGGACAGGGATTTTTGCCAGATACGCAGTATTTT. It encodes CASSAEGQGFLPDTQYF.

The chain recombines TRBV6-1 with TRBJ1-3, with 12 bases matching TRBD1. Germline V lookup: CDR1 MNHNS, CDR2 SASEGT. V was clipped by 1 base and J by 3 bases; unmatched bases: 13. CDR3 size: 20 residues. CDR3 amino acids: CASSEGLVRGQGALGNTIYF. CDR3 sequence (DNA): TGTGCCAGCAGTGAAGGTTTGGTTAGGGGACAGGGGGCGCTTGGAAACACCATATATTTT.

This chain uses TRBV5-4 with TRBJ1-6; D may be TRBD1 (5 bases). There are 16 residues in the CDR3. The germline CDR1 and CDR2 sequences are SGHNT and YYREEE (reference sequence). The V gene lost 4 bases and the J gene lost 7 bases, with 18 bases spanning the gap. CDR3 region: CASSRGVGTGNSPLHF. The CDR3 DNA reads TGTGCCAGCAGCCGGGGGGTCGGGACGGGGAATTCACCCCTCCACTTT. Together with reference TRBV5-4 and TRBJ1-6, the CDR3 gives the full variable domain: ETGVTQSPTHLIKTRGQQVTLRCSSQSGHNTVSWYQQALGQGPQFIFQYYREEENGRGNFPPRFSGLQFPNYSSELNVNALELDDSALYLCASSRGVGTGNSPLHFGNGTRLTVT.

The rearrangement uses TRBV6-1 and TRBJ2-5; 11 bases are a match to TRBD1. The J call may be in error: the DNA end matches TRBJ2-7 better. CDR1 and CDR2 (germline): MNHNS, SASEGT. CDR3 length: 13 residues. The CDR3 coding sequence is TGTGCCAGCAGCCGGGACAGGGGGTACGAGCAGTACTTC. Protein: CASSRDRGYEQYF.

Comment on this clone: The junction departs from germline at one end; a sequencing error may be responsible. The chain carries TRBV2 and TRBJ1-2; tentatively, D is TRBD1 (5 bases). Germline assignment: CDR1 SNHLY and CDR2 FYNNEI. This CDR3 region has 13 residues. CDR3 in DNA: TGTGCCAGCAGTGCGGGGGGGATAAGTCGAATCTCCTTC. This codes for CASSAGGISRISF.

V and J are TRBV6-5 and TRBJ1-1, with a possible D match to TRBD1 (6 bases). V was clipped by 6 bases and J by 1 base, with 9 bases between them. The CDR3 covers 13 residues. Germline lookup yields CDR1 MNHEY and CDR2 SVGAGI. CDR3 in amino acids: CASRWTENTEAFF. The CDR3 DNA reads TGTGCCAGCAGATGGACAGAGAACACTGAAGCTTTCTTT.

This clone came up once. The chain uses TRBV5-5 and TRBJ2-7; D not certain. Germline V CDR1 and CDR2: SGHKS, YYEKEE (reference sequence). Trimming left V 7 bases short and J 0 bases short, with 14 bases between. CDR3 size: 14 residues. CDR3 nucleotide sequence: TGTGCCAGCGATTTAGGTGCTAGCTCCTACGAGCAGTACTTC. It is translated as CASDLGASSYEQYF.

CDR3 amino acids: CASSFGAGTGTDTQYF. For the CDR3, the DNA is TGTGCCAGCAGCTTTGGAGCCGGGACAGGCACAGATACGCAGTATTTT. This chain connects TRBV11-2 to TRBJ2-3; the match to TRBD1 covers 7 bases. With 3 bases clipped from V and 1 base from J, the junction kept 7 bases outside the gene matches. The CDR3 is 16 amino acids. Germline V gene lookup returns CDR1 SGHAT and CDR2 FQNNGV. The variable domain in full, completed from reference TRBV11-2 and TRBJ2-3, reads EAGVAQSPRYKIIEKRQSVAFWCNPISGHATLYWYQQILGQGPKLLIQFQNNGVVDDSQLPKDRFSAERLKGVDSTLKIQPAKLEDSAVYLCASSFGAGTGTDTQYFGPGTRLTVL.

This rearrangement joins TRBV18 to TRBJ1-6; the D is unclear. CDR3 length: 15 amino acids. V lost 4 bases and J 7 bases, leaving 14 bases between the germline ends. Germline lookup yields CDR1 KGHSH and CDR2 LQKENI. CDR3 in amino acids: CASSLALVENSPLHF. CDR3 DNA sequence: TGTGCCAGCTCACTCGCCCTGGTAGAGAATTCACCCCTCCACTTT.

The rearrangement joins TRBV15 to TRBJ1-1; D is perhaps TRBD1 (6 bases). Germline CDR1 LNHNV, CDR2 YYDKDF (reference sequence). The CDR3 length is 14 residues. V lost 6 bases to trimming and J lost 1 base, with 12 bases between them. CDR3 sequence: CATREQTGNTEAFF. Here the CDR3 DNA reads TGTGCCACCAGAGAACAGACAGGGAACACTGAAGCTTTCTTT.